This passage covers 6 T cell receptor beta chains from one sample sequenced in a study of cytomegalovirus exposure and HLA in healthy donors. The PCR was carried out with 60 Vbeta primers and 13 Jbeta primers. Libraries were prepared by immunoSEQ multiplex PCR; TCRdb keeps only in-frame clonotypes and omits some of them. In all, the sample yields some 70,000 clones. Sequenced input: PBMCs. The source of these receptors is a man aged 35-49 years in good health and CMV-seronegative.

The V call is TRBV6-6, the J call TRBJ1-5, with TRBD1 matching over 10 bases. CDR1 and CDR2 (germline): MNHNY, SVGAGI (reference sequence). There are 13 residues in the CDR3. V was clipped by 8 bases and J by 4 bases; unmatched bases: 2. The chain's CDR3 is CASGDRGNQPQHF. CDR3 nucleotides: TGTGCCAGCGGGGACAGGGGTAATCAGCCCCAGCATTTT.

V usage is TRBV7-2 and J usage is TRBJ1-5, with 8 bases matching TRBD1. CDR3 length: 15 residues. Germline V gene lookup returns CDR1 SGHTA and CDR2 FQGNSA. V lost 1 base and J lost 5; bases outside the gene matches: 4. The CDR3 protein is CASSLGDRTHQPQHF. For the CDR3, the DNA is TGTGCCAGCAGCTTAGGGGACAGGACACATCAGCCCCAGCATTTT.

This chain links TRBV27 with TRBJ2-3; 7 positions match TRBD1. The CDR3 totals 14 residues. Germline values: CDR1 MNHEY, CDR2 SMNVEV (reference sequence). This CDR3 is CETSGQPYTDTQYF. CDR3 sequence (DNA): TGTGAGACTTCGGGACAGCCCTACACAGATACGCAGTATTTT.

J is TRBJ2-7 and V is TRBV5-1; D uncertain. CDR1 is SGHRS and CDR2 is YFSETQ in the germline V gene. Trimming left V 0 bases short and J 4 bases short, with 11 bases between. The CDR3 consists of 14 residues. CDR3 in DNA: TGCGCCAGCAGCTTGGGACAACAGTCGTACGAGCAGTACTTC. Protein: CASSLGQQSYEQYF.

This CDR3 reads CASRGVGSANLEQYF. CDR3 nucleotides: TGTGCCAGCCGAGGCGTAGGCTCAGCCAACCTTGAGCAGTACTTC. This chain connects TRBV6-4 to TRBJ2-7, with D unclear. The V end lost 8 bases, the J end lost 7 bases, and 24 bases lay between the germline ends. The CDR3 extends over 15 amino acids. Germline V gene lookup returns CDR1 MRHNA and CDR2 SNTAGT.

The chain couples TRBV5-4 to TRBJ2-3; no clear D. This CDR3 region has 14 residues. With 0 bases removed from V and 4 bases from J, the gap between germline ends came to 9 bases. Germline V lookup: CDR1 SGHNT, CDR2 YYREEE (reference sequence). Written as DNA, the CDR3 is TGTGCCAGCAGCTTGGGGGCAGTCCCAGATACGCAGTATTTT. Its protein product is CASSLGAVPDTQYF.